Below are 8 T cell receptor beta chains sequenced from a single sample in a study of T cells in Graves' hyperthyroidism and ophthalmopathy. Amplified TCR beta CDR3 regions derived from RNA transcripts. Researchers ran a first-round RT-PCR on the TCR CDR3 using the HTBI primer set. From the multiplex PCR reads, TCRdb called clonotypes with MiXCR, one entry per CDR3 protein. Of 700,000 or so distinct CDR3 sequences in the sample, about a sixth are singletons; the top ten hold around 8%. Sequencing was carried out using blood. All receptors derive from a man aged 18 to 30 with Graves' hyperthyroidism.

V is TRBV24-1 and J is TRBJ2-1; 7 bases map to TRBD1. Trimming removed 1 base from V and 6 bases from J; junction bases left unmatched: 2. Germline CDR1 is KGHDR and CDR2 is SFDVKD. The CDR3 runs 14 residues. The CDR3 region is CATSDFRDSNEQFF. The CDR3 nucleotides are TGTGCCACCAGTGATTTTAGGGACAGCAATGAGCAGTTCTTC.

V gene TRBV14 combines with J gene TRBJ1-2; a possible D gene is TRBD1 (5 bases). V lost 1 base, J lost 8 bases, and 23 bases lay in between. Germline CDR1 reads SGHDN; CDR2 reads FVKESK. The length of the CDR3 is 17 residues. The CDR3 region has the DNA TGTGCCAGCAGCCAAGTTCCGCTTGAACAGGAACCTCGGGGCTACACCTTC. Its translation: CASSQVPLEQEPRGYTF. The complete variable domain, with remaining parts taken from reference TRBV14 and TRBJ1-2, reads EAGVTQFPSHSVIEKGQTVTLRCDPISGHDNLYWYRRVMGKEIKFLLHFVKESKQDESGMPNNRFLAERTGGTYSTLKVQPAELEDSGVYFCASSQVPLEQEPRGYTFGSGTRLTVV.

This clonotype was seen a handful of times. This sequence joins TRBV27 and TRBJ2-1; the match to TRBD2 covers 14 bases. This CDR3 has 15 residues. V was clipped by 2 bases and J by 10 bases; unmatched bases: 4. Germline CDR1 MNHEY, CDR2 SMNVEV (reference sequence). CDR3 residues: CASSLGTSGSREQFF. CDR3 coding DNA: TGTGCCAGCAGTTTAGGGACTAGCGGGAGCAGAGAGCAGTTCTTC.

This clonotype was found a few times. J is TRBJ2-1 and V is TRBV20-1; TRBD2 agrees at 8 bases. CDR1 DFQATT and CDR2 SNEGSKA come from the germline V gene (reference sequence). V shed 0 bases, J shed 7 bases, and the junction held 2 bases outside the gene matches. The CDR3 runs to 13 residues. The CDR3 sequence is CSARESGRNEQFF. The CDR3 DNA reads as TGCAGTGCTAGAGAAAGCGGGAGAAATGAGCAGTTCTTC.

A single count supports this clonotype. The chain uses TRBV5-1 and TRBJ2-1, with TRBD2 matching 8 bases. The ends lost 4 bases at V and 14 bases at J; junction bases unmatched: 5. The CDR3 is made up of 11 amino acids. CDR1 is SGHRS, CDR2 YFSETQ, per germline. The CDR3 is CASSQGLVEFF. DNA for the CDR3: TGCGCCAGCAGCCAGGGACTAGTTGAGTTCTTC.

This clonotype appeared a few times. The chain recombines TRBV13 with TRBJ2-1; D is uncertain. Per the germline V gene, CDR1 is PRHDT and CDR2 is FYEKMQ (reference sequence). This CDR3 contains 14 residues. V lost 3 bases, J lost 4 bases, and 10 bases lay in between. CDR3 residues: CASSLGLVYNEQFF. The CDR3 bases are TGTGCCAGCAGCTTGGGCTTGGTGTACAATGAGCAGTTCTTC.

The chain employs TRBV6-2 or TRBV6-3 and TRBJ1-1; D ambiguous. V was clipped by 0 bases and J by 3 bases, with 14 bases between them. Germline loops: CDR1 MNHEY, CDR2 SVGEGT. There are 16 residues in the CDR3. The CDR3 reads CASSYSLGYEYTEAFF. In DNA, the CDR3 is TGTGCCAGCAGTTACTCGTTGGGGTATGAGTACACTGAAGCTTTCTTT.

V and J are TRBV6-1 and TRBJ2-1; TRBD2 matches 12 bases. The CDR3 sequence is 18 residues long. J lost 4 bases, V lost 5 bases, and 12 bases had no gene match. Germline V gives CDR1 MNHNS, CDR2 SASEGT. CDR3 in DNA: TGTGCCAGCAGTCTCGCGGCTAGCGGGAGGGGAGTTTACAATGAGCAGTTCTTC. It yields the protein CASSLAASGRGVYNEQFF.